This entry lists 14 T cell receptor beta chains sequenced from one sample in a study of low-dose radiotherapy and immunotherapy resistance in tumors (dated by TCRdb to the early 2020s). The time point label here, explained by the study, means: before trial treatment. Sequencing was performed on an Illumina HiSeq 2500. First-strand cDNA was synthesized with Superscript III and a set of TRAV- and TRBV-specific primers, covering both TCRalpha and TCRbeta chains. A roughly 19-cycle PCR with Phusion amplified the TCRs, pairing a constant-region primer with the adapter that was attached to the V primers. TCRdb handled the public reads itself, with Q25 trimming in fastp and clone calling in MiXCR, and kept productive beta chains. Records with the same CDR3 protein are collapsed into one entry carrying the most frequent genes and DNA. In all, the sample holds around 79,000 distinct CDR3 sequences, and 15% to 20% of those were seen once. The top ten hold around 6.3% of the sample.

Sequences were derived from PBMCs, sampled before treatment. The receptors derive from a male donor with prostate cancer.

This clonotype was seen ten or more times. CDR3 protein: CASSSLTGFGKNEAFF. The CDR3, as DNA: TGTGCCAGCAGCTCTTTAACAGGGTTCGGCAAAAATGAAGCTTTCTTT. The genes are TRBV5-5 and TRBJ1-1, with D perhaps TRBD1 (6 bases). V was shortened by 3 bases and J by 7 bases, with 22 bases between the two germline ends. Germline loops: CDR1 SGHKS, CDR2 YYEKEE (reference sequence). The CDR3 is 16 residues long.

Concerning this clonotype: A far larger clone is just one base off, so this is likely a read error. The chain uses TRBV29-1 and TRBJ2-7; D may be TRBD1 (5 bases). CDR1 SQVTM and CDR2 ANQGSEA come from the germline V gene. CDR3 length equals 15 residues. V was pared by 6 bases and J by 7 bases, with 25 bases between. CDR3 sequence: CSVFSARANYNEQYF. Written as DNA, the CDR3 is TGCAGCGTGTTCTCTGCCAGGGCCAACTACAATGAGCAGTACTTC.

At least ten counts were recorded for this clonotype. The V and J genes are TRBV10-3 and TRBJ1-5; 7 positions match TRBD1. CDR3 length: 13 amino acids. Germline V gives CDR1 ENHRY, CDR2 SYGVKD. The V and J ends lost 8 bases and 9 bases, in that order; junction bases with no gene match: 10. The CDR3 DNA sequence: TGTGCCATCCGAGGGACAGAGAGGGCGCCCCAGCATTTT. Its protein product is CAIRGTERAPQHF.

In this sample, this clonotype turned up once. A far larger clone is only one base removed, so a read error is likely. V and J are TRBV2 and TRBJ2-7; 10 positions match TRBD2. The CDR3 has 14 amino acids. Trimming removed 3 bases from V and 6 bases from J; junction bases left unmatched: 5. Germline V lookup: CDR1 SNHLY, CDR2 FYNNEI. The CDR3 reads CASSDAVAGGEQYF. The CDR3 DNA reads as TGTGCCAGCAGTGACGCGGTAGCGGGAGGCGAGCAGTACTTC.

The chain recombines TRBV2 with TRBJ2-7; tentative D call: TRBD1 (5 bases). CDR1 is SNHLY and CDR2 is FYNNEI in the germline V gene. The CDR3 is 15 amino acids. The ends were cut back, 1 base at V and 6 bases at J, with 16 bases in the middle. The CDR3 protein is CASSEGAGRIGEQYF. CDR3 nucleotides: TGTGCCAGCAGTGAAGGCGCAGGGCGAATCGGCGAGCAGTACTTC.

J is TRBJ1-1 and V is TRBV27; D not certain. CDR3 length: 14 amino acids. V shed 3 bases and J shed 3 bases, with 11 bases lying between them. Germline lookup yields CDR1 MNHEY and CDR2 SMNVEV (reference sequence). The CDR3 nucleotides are TGTGCCAGCAGTTTCAGACTGTTAGACACTGAAGCTTTCTTT. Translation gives CASSFRLLDTEAFF.

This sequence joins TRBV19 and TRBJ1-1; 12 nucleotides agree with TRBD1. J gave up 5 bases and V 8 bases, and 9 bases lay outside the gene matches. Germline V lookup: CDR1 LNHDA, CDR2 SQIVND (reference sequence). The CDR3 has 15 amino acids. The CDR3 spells CASFSWDRGRTEAFF. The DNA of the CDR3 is TGTGCCAGTTTCTCCTGGGACAGGGGGCGGACTGAAGCTTTCTTT.

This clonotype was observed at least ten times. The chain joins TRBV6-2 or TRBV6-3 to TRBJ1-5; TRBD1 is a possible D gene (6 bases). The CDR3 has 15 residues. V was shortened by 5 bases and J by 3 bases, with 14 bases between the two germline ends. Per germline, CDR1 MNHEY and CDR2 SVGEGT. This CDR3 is CASSQDRFDNQPQHF. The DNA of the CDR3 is TGTGCCAGCAGTCAGGACAGATTCGACAATCAGCCCCAGCATTTT.

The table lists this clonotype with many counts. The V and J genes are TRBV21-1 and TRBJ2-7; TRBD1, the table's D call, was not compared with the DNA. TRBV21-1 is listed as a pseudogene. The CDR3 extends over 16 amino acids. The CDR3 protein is CASSYESGTGSYEQYF. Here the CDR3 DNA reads TGTGCCAGCAGCTACGAGAGCGGGACAGGGTCCTACGAGCAGTACTTC.

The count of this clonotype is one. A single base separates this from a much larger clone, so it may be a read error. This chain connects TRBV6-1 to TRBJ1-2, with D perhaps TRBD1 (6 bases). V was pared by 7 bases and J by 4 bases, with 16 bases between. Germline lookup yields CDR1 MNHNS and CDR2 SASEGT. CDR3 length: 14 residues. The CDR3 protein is CASNYSRGGYGYTF. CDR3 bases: TGTGCCAGCAATTACTCGAGGGGGGGCTATGGCTACACCTTC.

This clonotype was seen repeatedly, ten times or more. The CDR3 DNA is TGTGCCAGCAGTTACTCGGCGATGGTAGGTGAGCAGTTCTTC. Translation gives CASSYSAMVGEQFF. The chain combines TRBV6-5 with TRBJ2-1; D remains ambiguous. CDR1 is MNHEY and CDR2 is SVGAGI in the germline V gene. V was pared by 0 bases and J by 9 bases, with 12 bases between. The CDR3 runs 14 residues.

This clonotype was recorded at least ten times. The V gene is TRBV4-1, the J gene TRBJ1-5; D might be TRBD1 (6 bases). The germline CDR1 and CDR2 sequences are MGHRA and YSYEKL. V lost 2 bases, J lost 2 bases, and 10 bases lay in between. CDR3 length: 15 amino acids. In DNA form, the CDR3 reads TGCGCCAGCAGCCAATTCTACAGGGGCAATCAGCCCCAGCATTTT. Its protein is CASSQFYRGNQPQHF.

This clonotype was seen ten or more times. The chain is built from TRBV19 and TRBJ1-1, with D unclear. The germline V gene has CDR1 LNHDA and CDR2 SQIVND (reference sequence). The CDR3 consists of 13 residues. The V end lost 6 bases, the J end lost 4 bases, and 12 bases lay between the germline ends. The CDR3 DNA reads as TGTGCCAGTAGCTGGCCGACTGGCACTGAAGCTTTCTTT. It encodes CASSWPTGTEAFF.

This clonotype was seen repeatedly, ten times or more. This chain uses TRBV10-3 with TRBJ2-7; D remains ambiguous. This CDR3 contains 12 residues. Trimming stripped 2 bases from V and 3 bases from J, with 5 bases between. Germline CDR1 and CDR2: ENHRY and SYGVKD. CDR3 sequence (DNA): TGTGCCATCAGTGAGGCGAACTACGAGCAGTACTTC. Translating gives CAISEANYEQYF.